The 9 T cell receptor beta chains reported below all come from one sample, sequenced in a study of shared clonotypes between healthy human individuals. This table comes from immunoSEQ multiplex PCR, and its TCRdb copy is limited to in-frame clones, with some not included. Of about 1.1 million clones in the sample, 77% are singletons; the top ten hold almost 0.9%. Input material: memory CD4+ T cells from PBMCs. Subset noted: CD45RA-negative fraction. The receptors come from a man between 18 and 35 years old in good health. Some clones in this sample may be carry-over from other donors' samples.

The chain employs TRBV28 and TRBJ2-4; either TRBD1 or TRBD2 may fit D (6 bases each). V lost 8 bases to trimming and J lost 8 bases, with 31 bases between them. Per the germline V gene, CDR1 is MDHEN and CDR2 is SYDVKM. This CDR3 has 18 amino acids. For the CDR3, the DNA is TGTGCCAGCGACGGCGGAGGGCGCCGTGGGCATAAGGGGGACATTCAGTACTTC. Amino acid sequence: CASDGGGRRGHKGDIQYF.

The CDR3 loop is CASSQGVRLPVETQYF. Written as DNA, the CDR3 is TGCGCCAGCAGCCAAGGTGTCCGGCTACCCGTAGAGACCCAGTACTTC. The V call is TRBV4-1, the J call TRBJ2-5; D not resolved. This CDR3 spans 16 amino acids. V lost 1 base and J 4 bases, leaving 16 bases between the germline ends. Germline V gene data show CDR1 as MGHRA and CDR2 as YSYEKL.

This chain uses TRBV28 with TRBJ1-4, with 9 bases matching TRBD1. From germline, CDR1 is MDHEN and CDR2 SYDVKM. CDR3 length: 15 residues. V shed 4 bases and J 4 bases; nucleotides not matched to a gene: 4. This CDR3 is CASSSGQGRNEKLFF. The CDR3 DNA reads TGTGCCAGCAGTTCCGGACAGGGGCGTAATGAAAAACTGTTTTTT.

The V gene is TRBV5-1, the J gene TRBJ2-5; TRBD1 matches 7 bases. The CDR3 extends over 15 amino acids. J was trimmed by 2 bases and V by 4 bases; bases with no gene match: 8. CDR1 is SGHRS and CDR2 is YFSETQ in the germline V gene. CDR3 bases: TGCGCCAGCAGCCTCGGGACAGACATTCAAGAGACCCAGTACTTC. Protein product: CASSLGTDIQETQYF.

This CDR3 reads CATSSENAQAGYF. For the CDR3, the DNA is TGTGCCACCAGCAGCGAGAACGCCCAGGCGGGGTACTTC. V and J are TRBV15 and TRBJ2-7; possible D gene TRBD2, 5 bases. The CDR3 is 13 residues long. V lost 3 bases and J lost 12, with 18 bases in between. Looked up from germline, CDR1 is LNHNV and CDR2 is YYDKDF (reference sequence).

To note about this clone: The identical CDR3 is also encoded by other nucleotide sequences in the sample. V usage is TRBV29-1 and J usage is TRBJ1-2; possible D gene TRBD1, 5 bases. The CDR3 length is 14 residues. Trimming removed 3 bases at V and 1 base at J, with 12 bases between. Per germline, CDR1 SQVTM and CDR2 ANQGSEA. CDR3 in DNA: TGCAGCGTTGAGGATGAGGGGAATAACTATGGCTACACCTTC. This sequence encodes CSVEDEGNNYGYTF.

The genes are TRBV4-1 and TRBJ1-2, with D uncertain. V shed 0 bases and J shed 2 bases, with 16 bases lying between them. Germline-derived CDR1 and CDR2 are MGHRA and YSYEKL. This CDR3 is built from 17 residues. The CDR3 spells CASSQDIGSGSNYGYTF. The DNA of the CDR3 is TGCGCCAGCAGCCAAGACATCGGCAGCGGGTCAAACTATGGCTACACCTTC.

The J gene is TRBJ1-2, the V gene TRBV28, with 7 bases fitting TRBD1. The length of the CDR3 is 13 residues. The germline CDR1 and CDR2 sequences are MDHEN and SYDVKM. The ends lost 6 bases at V and 5 bases at J; junction bases unmatched: 6. CDR3 sequence (DNA): TGTGCCAGCAGCCCAGGGGGGCAGTATGGCTACACCTTC. Its translation is CASSPGGQYGYTF.

This clone has more than one count but fewer than ten. This chain links TRBV9 with TRBJ1-1; D gene unclear. Germline V gene lookup returns CDR1 SGDLS and CDR2 YYNGEE. The CDR3 consists of 13 residues. Trimming took 5 bases from V and 4 from J, leaving 12 bases between them. This CDR3 is CASSGALGTEAFF. CDR3 bases: TGTGCCAGCAGTGGAGCCCTGGGCACTGAAGCTTTCTTT.